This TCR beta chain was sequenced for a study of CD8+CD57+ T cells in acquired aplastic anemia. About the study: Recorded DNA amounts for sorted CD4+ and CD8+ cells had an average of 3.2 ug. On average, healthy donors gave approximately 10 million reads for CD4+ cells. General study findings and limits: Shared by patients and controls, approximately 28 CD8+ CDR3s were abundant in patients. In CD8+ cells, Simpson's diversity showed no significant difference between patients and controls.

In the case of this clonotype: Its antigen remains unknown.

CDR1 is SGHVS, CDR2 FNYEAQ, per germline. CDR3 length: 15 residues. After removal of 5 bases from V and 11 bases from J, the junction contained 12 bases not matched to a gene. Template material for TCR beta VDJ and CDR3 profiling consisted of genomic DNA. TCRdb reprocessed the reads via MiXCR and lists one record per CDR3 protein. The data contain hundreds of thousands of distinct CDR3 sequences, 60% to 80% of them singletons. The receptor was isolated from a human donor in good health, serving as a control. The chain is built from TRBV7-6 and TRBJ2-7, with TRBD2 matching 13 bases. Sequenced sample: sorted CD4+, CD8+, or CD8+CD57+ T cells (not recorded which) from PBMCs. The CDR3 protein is CASSPAGLAGRYEYF. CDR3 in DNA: TGTGCCAGCAGCCCCGCGGGACTAGCGGGGCGGTACGAGTACTTC. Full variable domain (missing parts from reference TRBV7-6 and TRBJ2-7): GAGVSQSPRYKVTKRGQDVALRCDPISGHVSLYWYRQALGQGPEFLTYFNYEAQQDKSGLPNDRFSAERPEGSISTLTIQRTEQRDSAMYRCASSPAGLAGRYEYFGPGTRLTVT.